This T cell receptor beta chain appears in the sequencing data of a study of T cell clones after liver transplantation. Across the whole study: Samples came from ITN030ST, which attempted immunosuppression withdrawal within 2 years of liver transplantation. Blood was drawn pre-transplant, before withdrawal, and after full or failed withdrawal.

Assay used: immunoSEQ multiplex PCR; TCRdb lists only in-frame clones, some missing. Of about 11,000 clones in the sample, 70% to 75% were seen once. Study-wide points: Conclusions were preliminary, with small, heterogeneous patient groups. Circulating graft-donor-reactive CD4 TCRbeta sequences fell significantly post-transplant in most of the 8 subjects.

Points on this clone: No antigen is known for it.

The ends were cut back, 4 bases at V and 6 bases at J, with 6 bases in the middle. Germline values: CDR1 MGHDK, CDR2 SYGVNS. The CDR3 extends over 12 amino acids. The TCR was taken from a human patient who received a liver transplant. The T cells may partly be graft donor cells. V usage is TRBV25-1 and J usage is TRBJ1-4; D remains ambiguous. Source: CD4+ T cells from blood, taken around 33 months after liver transplant. The CDR3 spells CASSGNYEKLFF. The DNA for the CDR3 is TGTGCCAGCAGTGGGAATTATGAAAAACTGTTTTTT.